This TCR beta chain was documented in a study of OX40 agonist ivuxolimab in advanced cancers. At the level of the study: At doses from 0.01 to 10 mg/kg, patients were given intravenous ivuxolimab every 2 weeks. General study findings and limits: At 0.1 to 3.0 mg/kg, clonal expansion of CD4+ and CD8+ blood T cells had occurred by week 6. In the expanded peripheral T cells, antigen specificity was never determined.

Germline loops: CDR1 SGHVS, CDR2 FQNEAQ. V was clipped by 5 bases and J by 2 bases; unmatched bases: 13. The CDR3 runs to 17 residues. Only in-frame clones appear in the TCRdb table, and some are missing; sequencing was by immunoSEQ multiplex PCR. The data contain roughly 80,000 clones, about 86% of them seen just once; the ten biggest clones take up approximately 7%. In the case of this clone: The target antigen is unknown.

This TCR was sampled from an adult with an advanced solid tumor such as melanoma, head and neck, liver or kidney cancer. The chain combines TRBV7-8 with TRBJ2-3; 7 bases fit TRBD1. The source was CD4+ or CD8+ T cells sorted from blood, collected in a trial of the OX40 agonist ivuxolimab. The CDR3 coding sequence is TGTGCCAGCAGCCCCATACCCCCGGGACAGCTCACAGATACGCAGTATTTT. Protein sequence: CASSPIPPGQLTDTQYF.